These 21 T cell receptor beta chains share one sample of origin, sequenced in a study of T cells after somatic rescue of genetic block. Method: immunoSEQ multiplex PCR; TCRdb's copy keeps in-frame clones and lacks some. The data show 55,000 to 70,000 clones, with 85% to 95% seen just once and 2.9% held by the top ten. Specimen: peripheral blood mononuclear cells (PBMCs). Receptors were obtained from a man aged 35 to 55.

The chain uses TRBV4-1 and TRBJ2-7; perhaps TRBD1 as D (6 bases). V was shortened by 2 bases and J by 4 bases, with 6 bases between the two germline ends. Per germline, CDR1 MGHRA and CDR2 YSYEKL. This CDR3 contains 12 residues. This CDR3 is CASSQRGYEQYF. The CDR3 DNA sequence: TGCGCCAGCAGCCAAAGGGGGTACGAGCAGTACTTC.

The gene calls are TRBV29-1 and TRBJ2-7; TRBD1 matches 8 bases. CDR1 and CDR2 from the germline V gene are SQVTM and ANQGSEA. The CDR3 is made up of 12 amino acids. The trim removed 5 bases at V and 3 bases at J, leaving 3 bases unmatched. The CDR3 sequence is CSVKGQDYEQYF. The CDR3 DNA reads TGCAGCGTTAAGGGACAGGACTACGAGCAGTACTTC.

The chain uses TRBV19 and TRBJ1-5, with D unclear. The germline V gene has CDR1 LNHDA and CDR2 SQIVND (reference sequence). The length of the CDR3 is 13 residues. Trimming pared 5 bases from V and 5 bases from J, leaving 10 bases between. CDR3: CASSQTRDQPQHF. Written as DNA, the CDR3 is TGTGCCAGTAGTCAGACGAGGGATCAGCCCCAGCATTTT.

The chain's CDR3 is CASSGGESNEKLFF. The CDR3 DNA sequence: TGTGCCAGCAGCGGGGGGGAGTCTAATGAAAAACTGTTTTTT. This sequence joins TRBV5-4 and TRBJ1-4; a possible D gene is TRBD1 (5 bases). V dropped 4 bases and J dropped 3 bases, with 10 bases sitting between them. This CDR3 spans 14 amino acids. Germline assignment: CDR1 SGHNT and CDR2 YYREEE (reference sequence).

The rearrangement uses TRBV5-6 and TRBJ2-7, with TRBD1 matching 9 bases. V lost 0 bases and J lost 3; bases outside the gene matches: 4. This CDR3 is built from 15 residues. Germline values: CDR1 SGHDT, CDR2 YYEEEE. The CDR3, as DNA: TGTGCCAGCAGCTTGGCCACAGGGGGCATCTACGAGCAGTACTTC. It yields the protein CASSLATGGIYEQYF.

The chain joins TRBV5-4 to TRBJ2-7; D unclear. Germline CDR1 is SGHNT and CDR2 is YYREEE (reference sequence). V was trimmed by 0 bases and J by 6 bases, leaving 13 bases between them. The CDR3 length is 14 residues. CDR3 residues: CASSLGDTSGEQYF. The CDR3 DNA is TGTGCCAGCAGCTTGGGGGATACCTCCGGCGAGCAGTACTTC.

This chain uses TRBV6-9 with TRBJ2-7; D remains unclear. Germline assignment: CDR1 MNHGY and CDR2 SVAAGI. This CDR3 region has 15 residues. V was clipped by 4 bases and J by 2 bases, with 15 bases between them. The CDR3: CASSSLVTYPYEQYF. The CDR3 DNA follows: TGTGCCAGCAGTTCCCTCGTGACGTACCCCTACGAGCAGTACTTC.

This chain uses TRBV5-1 with TRBJ1-2, with a possible D match to TRBD1 (6 bases). CDR1 is SGHRS and CDR2 is YFSETQ in the germline V gene. This CDR3 has 13 residues. V lost 5 bases, J lost 7 bases, and 15 bases lay in between. CDR3: CASSEGENLGYTF. In nucleotides, the CDR3 is TGCGCCAGCAGTGAGGGGGAAAATCTTGGCTACACCTTC.

The CDR3 loop reads CASSLESRELGEQYF. The DNA of the CDR3 is TGTGCCAGCAGCTTAGAATCGCGGGAGCTAGGAGAGCAGTACTTC. The chain is built from TRBV7-8 and TRBJ2-7, with 7 bases that match TRBD2. V dropped 1 base and J dropped 7; count of bases not matched to a gene: 10. In germline, CDR1 is SGHVS, CDR2 FQNEAQ. This CDR3 is built from 15 residues.

This sequence joins TRBV2 and TRBJ2-7; no definite D call. V was clipped by 8 bases and J by 2 bases, with 10 bases between them. CDR1 and CDR2 from the germline V gene are SNHLY and FYNNEI. The CDR3 has 12 residues. CDR3 in DNA: TGTGCCAGCGGCCAGATACCCTACGAGCAGTACTTC. Translating gives CASGQIPYEQYF.

The chain has TRBV15 and TRBJ1-2; 8 positions match TRBD1. Unmatched junction bases numbered 4, after V lost 9 bases and J lost 4 bases. The CDR3 sequence is 12 residues long. Germline V CDR1 and CDR2: LNHNV, YYDKDF (reference sequence). Here the CDR3 reads CATAQGVYGYTF. The CDR3 DNA reads TGTGCCACGGCACAGGGGGTCTATGGCTACACCTTC.

This clone showed up just once. Within the sample, other DNA sequences also encode this same CDR3. The chain couples TRBV5-1 to TRBJ1-5, with 9 bases that match TRBD1. Germline V gene lookup returns CDR1 SGHRS and CDR2 YFSETQ. J was trimmed by 5 bases and V by 4 bases; bases with no gene match: 4. This CDR3 is 14 amino acids long. The CDR3 DNA sequence: TGCGCCAGCAGCCTGGACAGGGGCGATCAGCCCCAGCATTTT. Amino acid sequence: CASSLDRGDQPQHF.

The chain carries TRBV7-2 and TRBJ1-2; tentatively, D is TRBD1 (6 bases). Germline values: CDR1 SGHTA, CDR2 FQGNSA. The CDR3 extends over 15 amino acids. V dropped 0 bases and J dropped 8 bases, with 16 bases sitting between them. DNA of the CDR3: TGTGCCAGCAGCTTAGCCCCTGGGGGGGCAAAAGGCTACACCTTC. Protein product: CASSLAPGGAKGYTF. Complete variable domain (other parts from reference TRBV7-2 and TRBJ1-2): GAGVSQSPSNKVTEKGKDVELRCDPISGHTALYWYRQSLGQGLEFLIYFQGNSAPDKSGLPSDRFSAERTGGSVSTLTIQRTQQEDSAVYLCASSLAPGGAKGYTFGSGTRLTVV.

The gene calls are TRBV5-6 and TRBJ2-5; 9 bases fit TRBD2. Trimming cost V 4 bases and J 5 bases; bases outside gene matches: 9. The CDR3 has 15 amino acids. Germline V gene lookup returns CDR1 SGHDT and CDR2 YYEEEE. CDR3 DNA: TGTGCCAGCAGCCCTACGCGGGAGGGACGGGAGACCCAGTACTTC. Translation: CASSPTREGRETQYF.

The chain has TRBV7-9 and TRBJ1-4; D might be TRBD1 (5 bases). Germline V lookup: CDR1 SEHNR, CDR2 FQNEAQ (reference sequence). Between the trimmed V and J ends, which lost 4 bases and 0 bases, there was a span of 12 bases. The CDR3 contains 16 residues. CDR3 residues: CASSWGGAPTNEKLFF. CDR3 in DNA: TGTGCCAGCAGCTGGGGAGGGGCACCAACTAATGAAAAACTGTTTTTT.

This clone occurred a few times. The V and J genes are TRBV9 and TRBJ2-1; 9 bases match TRBD2. Looked up from germline, CDR1 is SGDLS and CDR2 is YYNGEE. The CDR3 consists of 16 residues. With 4 bases clipped from V and 4 bases from J, the junction kept 9 bases outside the gene matches. The CDR3 reads CASSTTTSGAYNEQFF. For the CDR3, the DNA is TGTGCCAGCAGCACCACGACTAGCGGAGCTTACAATGAGCAGTTCTTC. The full variable domain, rest sourced from reference TRBV9 and TRBJ2-1, is DSGVTQTPKHLITATGQRVTLRCSPRSGDLSVYWYQQSLDQGLQFLIQYYNGEERAKGNILERFSAQQFPDLHSELNLSSLELGDSALYFCASSTTTSGAYNEQFFGPGTRLTVL.

The chain links TRBV30 to TRBJ1-2, with a weak D call TRBD1 (6 bases). Germline V gives CDR1 GTSNPN, CDR2 SVGIG (reference sequence). The V end was cut by 3 bases, the J end by 0 bases, with 11 bases between. The length of the CDR3 is 14 residues. CDR3 sequence: CAWREGDTNYGYTF. CDR3 coding DNA: TGTGCCTGGAGAGAGGGGGACACTAACTATGGCTACACCTTC. The whole variable domain, filled in from reference TRBV30 and TRBJ1-2, reads SQTIHQWPATLVQPVGSPLSLECTVEGTSNPNLYWYRQAAGRGLQLLFYSVGIGQISSEVPQNLSASRPQDRQFILSSKKLLLSDSGFYLCAWREGDTNYGYTFGSGTRLTVV.

The J gene is TRBJ1-6, the V gene TRBV7-9; no firm D call. This CDR3 region has 19 residues. Per germline, CDR1 SEHNR and CDR2 FQNEAQ (reference sequence). The V and J ends lost 5 bases and 0 bases respectively, with 20 bases between them. The CDR3 coding sequence is TGTGCCAGCAGCCCGCTGACCGGGAAGATTAGCTCCTATAATTCACCCCTCCACTTT. Its protein is CASSPLTGKISSYNSPLHF. The full variable domain, completed using reference TRBV7-9 and TRBJ1-6, is DTGVSQNPRHKITKRGQNVTFRCDPISEHNRLYWYRQTLGQGPEFLTYFQNEAQLEKSRLLSDRFSAERPKGSFSTLEIQRTEQGDSAMYLCASSPLTGKISSYNSPLHFGNGTRLTVT.

The rearrangement joins TRBV6-1 to TRBJ1-2; D is unclear. This CDR3 contains 12 residues. Germline V gives CDR1 MNHNS, CDR2 SASEGT. V lost 5 bases to trimming and J lost 4 bases, with 8 bases between them. The DNA for the CDR3 is TGTGCCAGCAGTAACCGGATCTATGGCTACACCTTC. Amino acid sequence: CASSNRIYGYTF.

The genes are TRBV19 and TRBJ1-4, with D tentatively TRBD1 (6 bases). The CDR3 runs to 15 residues. V dropped 5 bases and J dropped 2 bases, with 12 bases sitting between them. The germline V gene encodes CDR1 LNHDA and CDR2 SQIVND (reference sequence). DNA of the CDR3: TGTGCCAGTAGTTGGGGGGCTTGGACTAATGAAAAACTGTTTTTT. Amino acid sequence: CASSWGAWTNEKLFF.

CDR3 nucleotides: TGTGCCAGCAGCTTCTCCACTAGTAGTGTCCACAATGAGCAGTTCTTC. Protein product: CASSFSTSSVHNEQFF. The V gene is TRBV7-9, the J gene TRBJ2-1, with TRBD2 as a possible D gene (5 bases). Germline V CDR1 and CDR2: SEHNR, FQNEAQ (reference sequence). This CDR3 spans 16 amino acids. V dropped 3 bases and J dropped 5 bases, with 17 bases sitting between them.